This TCR beta chain appears in the sequencing data of a study of blood T cell repertoires in COVID-19. The table came from immunoSEQ multiplex PCR; TCRdb's copy has only in-frame clones and leaves some out. The sample holds under 250,000 clones, 80% to 90% seen once. Specimen: peripheral blood. The origin of this receptor is a middle-aged man with active or convalescent COVID-19.

CDR3 residues: CAISELVDTNSGNTIYF. The CDR3 DNA reads TGTGCCATCAGTGAGTTGGTGGACACCAACTCTGGAAACACCATATATTTT. The rearrangement joins TRBV10-3 to TRBJ1-3; D might be TRBD1 (5 bases). Germline CDR1 reads ENHRY; CDR2 reads SYGVKD. The CDR3 consists of 17 residues. Deletions cut 1 base from V and 0 bases from J, with 13 bases between.